This T cell receptor beta chain is from a study of technical replicates of blood from several donors. Generated by immunoSEQ multiplex PCR, the TCRdb table keeps only in-frame clones and is missing some. The sample lists fewer than 85,000 clones, around 94% occurring once. This receptor was identified in a human donor in good health. The sequenced sample was T cells isolated from PBMCs.

CDR3 in amino acids: CASRAGYEQYF. The CDR3 DNA reads TGTGCCAGCAGGGCAGGGTACGAGCAGTACTTC. The chain couples TRBV6-5 to TRBJ2-7, with a possible D match to TRBD1 (5 bases). V lost 6 bases to trimming and J lost 4 bases, with 7 bases between them. CDR3 length: 11 amino acids. Per the germline V gene, CDR1 is MNHEY and CDR2 is SVGAGI.